This T cell receptor (beta chain) was identified during a study of T cells in Graves' hyperthyroidism and ophthalmopathy. Clinicians diagnosed patients from clinical symptoms, serum thyroxine and TRAb, thyroid ultrasound and orbital computed tomography. Overall study results and limits: Blood held most thyroid clonotypes expanded above 0.001 frequency.

This clonotype has a single count. No antigen is known for it. V lost 6 bases and J 4 bases, leaving 18 bases between the germline ends. Germline-derived CDR1 and CDR2 are SQVTM and ANQGSEA. The CDR3 has 14 amino acids. There were TCR beta CDR3 regions amplified from RNA transcripts. First-round RT-PCR with HTBI primers amplified the TCR CDR3 region. TCRdb called the multiplex PCR reads again in MiXCR, with one record for every CDR3 protein. Of 660,000 or so distinct CDR3 sequences listed, just under 45% are singletons. This sequence joins TRBV29-1 and TRBJ1-2, with D possibly TRBD1 on 5 matching bases. Sequencing was carried out using peripheral blood or thyroid tissue (not recorded which). The sequence derives from an adult man with Graves' disease, either hyperthyroidism or ophthalmopathy (not recorded which). The CDR3 sequence: CSVLPTGRVYGYTF. The CDR3 DNA is TGCAGCGTCCTTCCAACAGGTCGGGTCTATGGCTACACCTTC.